This is a list of T cell receptor beta chains from one sample in a study of control samples from healthy donors and cancer patients. Produced via immunoSEQ multiplex PCR; TCRdb's table is partial and in-frame only. This sample carries about 150,000 clones, roughly 94% of them seen once, and the ten largest clones take 1.1% to 1.5%. Sequencing used blood. These receptor sequences come from a woman under 30 in good health. CDR3s include the opening cysteine and the closing phenylalanine or tryptophan. Each record gives: V gene, J gene, CDR3 protein.

V: TRBV21-1
J: TRBJ1-2
CDR3: CASRARHMYGYTF

V: TRBV7-2
J: TRBJ2-1
CDR3: CASSIRQGVSLEQFF

V: TRBV18
J: TRBJ1-3
CDR3: CASSPAGQGRNTIYF

V: TRBV19
J: TRBJ1-4
CDR3: CASSHRDKATNEKLFF

V: TRBV6-5
J: TRBJ1-1
CDR3: CASSRTANTEAFF

V: TRBV5-1
J: TRBJ2-7
CDR3: CASSLSGSGYEQYF

V: TRBV19
J: TRBJ1-4
CDR3: CASSPTGGVSEKLFF

V: TRBV7-2
J: TRBJ1-1
CDR3: CASSLGTDRFEAFF

V: TRBV6-5
J: TRBJ2-2
CDR3: CASSYGSGVTGELFF

V: TRBV4-3
J: TRBJ2-3
CDR3: CASSQEGTSGVGASDTQYF

V: TRBV12-3/TRBV12-4
J: TRBJ2-5
CDR3: CASSFGETQYF

V: TRBV14
J: TRBJ1-4
CDR3: CASSQTGALGKLFF

V: TRBV7-2
J: TRBJ1-6
CDR3: CASSLDGGSSYNSPLHF

V: TRBV6-5
J: TRBJ1-2
CDR3: CASRTGVNYGYTF

V: TRBV5-4
J: TRBJ2-7
CDR3: CASSLPGVSSYEQYF

V: TRBV21-1
J: TRBJ1-5
CDR3: CASSKGRPQHF

V: TRBV7-2
J: TRBJ2-3
CDR3: CASSSRAGTGVTDTQYF

V: TRBV19
J: TRBJ1-4
CDR3: CASSRTGGWDEKLFF

V: TRBV2
J: TRBJ1-4
CDR3: CASTEGGTYEKLFF